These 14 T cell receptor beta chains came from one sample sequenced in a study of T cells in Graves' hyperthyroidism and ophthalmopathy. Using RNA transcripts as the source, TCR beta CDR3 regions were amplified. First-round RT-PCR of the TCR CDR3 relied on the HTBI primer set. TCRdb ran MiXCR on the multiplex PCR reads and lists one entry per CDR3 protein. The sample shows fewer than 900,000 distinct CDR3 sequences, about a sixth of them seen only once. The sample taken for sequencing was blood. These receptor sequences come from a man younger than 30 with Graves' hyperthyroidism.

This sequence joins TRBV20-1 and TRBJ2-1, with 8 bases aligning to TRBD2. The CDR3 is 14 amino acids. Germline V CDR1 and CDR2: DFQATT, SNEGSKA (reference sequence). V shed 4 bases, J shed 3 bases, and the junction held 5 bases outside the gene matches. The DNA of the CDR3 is TGCAGTGCTATCGAAGCGGGAGACTACAATGAGCAGTTCTTC. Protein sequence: CSAIEAGDYNEQFF.

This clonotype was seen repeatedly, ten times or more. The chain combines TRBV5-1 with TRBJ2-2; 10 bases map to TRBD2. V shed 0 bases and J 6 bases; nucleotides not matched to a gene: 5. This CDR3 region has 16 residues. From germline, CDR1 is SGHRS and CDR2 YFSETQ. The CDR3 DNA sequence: TGCGCCAGCAGCTTGGCCGTAGCGGGAGGATCCGGGGAGCTGTTTTTT. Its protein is CASSLAVAGGSGELFF.

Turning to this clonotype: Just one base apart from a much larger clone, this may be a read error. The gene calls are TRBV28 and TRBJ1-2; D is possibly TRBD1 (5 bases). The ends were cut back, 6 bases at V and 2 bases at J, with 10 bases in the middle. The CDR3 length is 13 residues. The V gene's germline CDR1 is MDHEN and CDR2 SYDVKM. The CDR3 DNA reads TGTGCCAGCAGGGAGGCAGGGAACTATGGCTACACCTTC. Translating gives CASREAGNYGYTF.

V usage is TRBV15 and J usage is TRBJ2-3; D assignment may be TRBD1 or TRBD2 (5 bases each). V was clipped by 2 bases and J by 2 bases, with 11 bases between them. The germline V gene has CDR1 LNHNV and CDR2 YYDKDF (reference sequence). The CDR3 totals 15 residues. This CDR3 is CATSRHRGDTDTQYF. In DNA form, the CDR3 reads TGTGCCACCAGCAGACATCGGGGCGACACAGATACGCAGTATTTT.

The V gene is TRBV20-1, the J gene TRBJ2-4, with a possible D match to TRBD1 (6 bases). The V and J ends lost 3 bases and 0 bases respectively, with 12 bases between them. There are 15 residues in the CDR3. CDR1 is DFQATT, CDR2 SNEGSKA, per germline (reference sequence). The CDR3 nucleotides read TGCAGTGCTAGTGGGGGCCAACTAGCCAAAAACATTCAGTACTTC. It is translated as CSASGGQLAKNIQYF.

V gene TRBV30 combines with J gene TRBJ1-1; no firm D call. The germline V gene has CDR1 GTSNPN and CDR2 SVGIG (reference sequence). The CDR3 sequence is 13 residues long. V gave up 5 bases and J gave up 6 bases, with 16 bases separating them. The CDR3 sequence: CAWADLSVAEAFF. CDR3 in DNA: TGTGCCTGGGCCGATCTTTCGGTCGCTGAAGCTTTCTTT. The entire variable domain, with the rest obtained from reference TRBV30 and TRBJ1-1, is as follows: SQTIHQWPATLVQPVGSPLSLECTVEGTSNPNLYWYRQAAGRGLQLLFYSVGIGQISSEVPQNLSASRPQDRQFILSSKKLLLSDSGFYLCAWADLSVAEAFFGQGTRLTVV.

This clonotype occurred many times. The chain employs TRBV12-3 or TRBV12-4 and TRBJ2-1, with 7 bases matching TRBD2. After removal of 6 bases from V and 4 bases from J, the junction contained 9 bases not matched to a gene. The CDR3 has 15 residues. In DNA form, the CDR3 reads TGTGCCAGCAGGATTGCTAGCGGCCGTTACAATGAGCAGTTCTTC. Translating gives CASRIASGRYNEQFF.

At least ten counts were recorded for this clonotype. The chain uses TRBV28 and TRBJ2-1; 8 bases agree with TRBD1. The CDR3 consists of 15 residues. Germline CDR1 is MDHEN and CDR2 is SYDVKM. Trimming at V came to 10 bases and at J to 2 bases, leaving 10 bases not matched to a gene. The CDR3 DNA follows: TGTGCCACCTTGGCCAGGGGGCGGGCCTACAATGAGCAGTTCTTC. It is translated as CATLARGRAYNEQFF.

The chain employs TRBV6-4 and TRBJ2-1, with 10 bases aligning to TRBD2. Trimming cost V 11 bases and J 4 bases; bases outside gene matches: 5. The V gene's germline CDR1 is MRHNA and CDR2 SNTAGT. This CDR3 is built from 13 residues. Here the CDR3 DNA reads TGTGCCTATTTAGCGGGGGGTTACAATGAGCAGTTCTTC. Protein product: CAYLAGGYNEQFF.

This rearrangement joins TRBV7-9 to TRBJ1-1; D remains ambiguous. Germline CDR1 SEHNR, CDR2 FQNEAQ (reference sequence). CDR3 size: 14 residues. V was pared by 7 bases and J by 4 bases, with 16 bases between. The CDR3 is CASNTAERSTEAFF. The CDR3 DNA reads TGTGCCAGCAATACGGCCGAGCGGAGCACTGAAGCTTTCTTT.

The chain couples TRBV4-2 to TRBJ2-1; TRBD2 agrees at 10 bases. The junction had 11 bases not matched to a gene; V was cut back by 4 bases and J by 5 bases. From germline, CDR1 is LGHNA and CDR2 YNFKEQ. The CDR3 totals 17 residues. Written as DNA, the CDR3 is TGTGCCAGCAGCCCTCCCCGGGCTAGCGGGAGAGACAATGAGCAGTTCTTC. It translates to CASSPPRASGRDNEQFF.

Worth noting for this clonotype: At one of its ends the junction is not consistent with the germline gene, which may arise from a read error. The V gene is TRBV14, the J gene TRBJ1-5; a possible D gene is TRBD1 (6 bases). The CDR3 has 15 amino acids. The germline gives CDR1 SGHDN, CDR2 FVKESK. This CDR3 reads CASTQGGGGYQPQHF. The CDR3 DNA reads TGTGCCAGCACCCAAGGCGGGGGCGGTTATCAGCCCCAGCATTTT.

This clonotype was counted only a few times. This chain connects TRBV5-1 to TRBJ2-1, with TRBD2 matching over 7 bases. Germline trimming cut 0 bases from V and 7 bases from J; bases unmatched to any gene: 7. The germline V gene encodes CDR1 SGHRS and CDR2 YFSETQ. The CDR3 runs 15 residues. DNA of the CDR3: TGCGCCAGCAGCTTGGGCGGGAGAACCGGGAATGAGCAGTTCTTC. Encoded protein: CASSLGGRTGNEQFF. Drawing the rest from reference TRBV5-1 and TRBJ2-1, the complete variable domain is KAGVTQTPRYLIKTRGQQVTLSCSPISGHRSVSWYQQTPGQGLQFLFEYFSETQRNKGNFPGRFSGRQFSNSRSEMNVSTLELGDSALYLCASSLGGRTGNEQFFGPGTRLTVL.

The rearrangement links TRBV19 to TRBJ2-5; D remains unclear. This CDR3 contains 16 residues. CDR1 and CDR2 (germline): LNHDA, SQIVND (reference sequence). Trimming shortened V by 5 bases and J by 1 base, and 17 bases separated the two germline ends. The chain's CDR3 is CASSPRAQTPQETQYF. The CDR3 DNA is TGTGCCAGTAGTCCTAGGGCCCAAACCCCCCAAGAGACCCAGTACTTC.